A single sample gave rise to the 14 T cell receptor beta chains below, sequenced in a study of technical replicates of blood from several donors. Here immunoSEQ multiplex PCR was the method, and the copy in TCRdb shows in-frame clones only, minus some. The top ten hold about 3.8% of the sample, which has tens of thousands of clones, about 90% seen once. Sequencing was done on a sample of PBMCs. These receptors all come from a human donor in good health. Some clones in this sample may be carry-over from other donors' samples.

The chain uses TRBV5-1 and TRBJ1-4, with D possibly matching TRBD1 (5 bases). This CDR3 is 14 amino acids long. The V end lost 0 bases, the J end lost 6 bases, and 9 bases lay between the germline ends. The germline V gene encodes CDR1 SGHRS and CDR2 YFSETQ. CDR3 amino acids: CASSLGGGYEKLFF. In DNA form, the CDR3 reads TGCGCCAGCAGCTTGGGGGGGGGATATGAAAAACTGTTTTTT.

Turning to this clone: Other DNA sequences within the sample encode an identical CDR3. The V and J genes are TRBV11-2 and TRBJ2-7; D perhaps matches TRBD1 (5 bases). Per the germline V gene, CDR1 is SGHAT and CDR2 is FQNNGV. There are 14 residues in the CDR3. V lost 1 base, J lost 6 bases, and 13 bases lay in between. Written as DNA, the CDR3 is TGTGCCAGCAGCTTAGCTGGGGCAGGGTCCGAGCAGTACTTC. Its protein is CASSLAGAGSEQYF.

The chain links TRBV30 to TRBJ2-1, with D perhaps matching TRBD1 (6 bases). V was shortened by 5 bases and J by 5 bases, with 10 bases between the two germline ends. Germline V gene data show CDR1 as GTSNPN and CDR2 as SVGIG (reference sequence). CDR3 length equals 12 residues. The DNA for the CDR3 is TGTGCCTGGGGAAGGGGGAACAATGAGCAGTTCTTC. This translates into CAWGRGNNEQFF.

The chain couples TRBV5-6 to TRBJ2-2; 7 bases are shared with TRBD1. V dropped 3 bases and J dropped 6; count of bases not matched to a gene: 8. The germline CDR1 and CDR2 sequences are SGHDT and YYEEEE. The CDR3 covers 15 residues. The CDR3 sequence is CASSYATGHAGELFF. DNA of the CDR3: TGTGCCAGCAGCTACGCGACAGGGCACGCCGGGGAGCTGTTTTTT.

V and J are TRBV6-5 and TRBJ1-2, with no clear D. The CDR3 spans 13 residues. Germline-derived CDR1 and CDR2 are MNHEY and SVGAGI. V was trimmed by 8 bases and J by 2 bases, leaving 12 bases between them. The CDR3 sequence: CASAGGQNYGYTF. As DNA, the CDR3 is TGTGCCAGCGCCGGCGGGCAGAACTATGGCTACACCTTC.

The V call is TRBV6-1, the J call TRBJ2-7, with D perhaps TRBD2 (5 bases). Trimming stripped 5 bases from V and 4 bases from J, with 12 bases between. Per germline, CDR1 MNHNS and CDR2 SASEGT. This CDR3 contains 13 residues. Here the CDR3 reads CASSRIGKYEQYF. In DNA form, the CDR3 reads TGTGCCAGCAGTCGTATCGGGAAATACGAGCAGTACTTC.

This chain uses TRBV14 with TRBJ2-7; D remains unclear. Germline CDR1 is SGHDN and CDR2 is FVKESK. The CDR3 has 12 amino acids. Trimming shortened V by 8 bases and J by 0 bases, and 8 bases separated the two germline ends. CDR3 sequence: CASGQNSYEQYF. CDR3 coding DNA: TGTGCCAGCGGGCAGAACTCCTACGAGCAGTACTTC.

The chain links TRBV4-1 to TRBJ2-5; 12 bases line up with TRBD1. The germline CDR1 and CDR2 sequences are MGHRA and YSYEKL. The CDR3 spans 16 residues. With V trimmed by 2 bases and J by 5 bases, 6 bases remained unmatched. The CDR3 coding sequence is TGCGCCAGCAGCCAATCGGGACAGGGGGCCGGGGAGACCCAGTACTTC. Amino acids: CASSQSGQGAGETQYF.

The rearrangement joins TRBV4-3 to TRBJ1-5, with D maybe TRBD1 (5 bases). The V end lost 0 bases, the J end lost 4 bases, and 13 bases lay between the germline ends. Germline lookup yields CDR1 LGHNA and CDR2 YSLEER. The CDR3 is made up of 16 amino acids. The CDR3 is CASSQDWGSTNQPQHF. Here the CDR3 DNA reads TGCGCCAGCAGCCAAGATTGGGGCAGCACTAATCAGCCCCAGCATTTT.

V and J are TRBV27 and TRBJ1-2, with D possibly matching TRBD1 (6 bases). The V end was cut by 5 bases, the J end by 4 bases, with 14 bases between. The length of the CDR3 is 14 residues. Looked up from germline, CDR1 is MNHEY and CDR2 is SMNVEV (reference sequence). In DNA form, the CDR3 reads TGTGCCAGCAGTCTTAGCGACAGGAGCTATGGCTACACCTTC. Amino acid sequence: CASSLSDRSYGYTF.

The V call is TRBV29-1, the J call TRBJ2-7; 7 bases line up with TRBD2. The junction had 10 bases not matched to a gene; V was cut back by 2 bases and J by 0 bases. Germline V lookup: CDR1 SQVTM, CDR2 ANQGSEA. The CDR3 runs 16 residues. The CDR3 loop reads CSVEITRLADSYEQYF. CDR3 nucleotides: TGCAGCGTTGAAATTACAAGGCTAGCGGACTCCTACGAGCAGTACTTC.

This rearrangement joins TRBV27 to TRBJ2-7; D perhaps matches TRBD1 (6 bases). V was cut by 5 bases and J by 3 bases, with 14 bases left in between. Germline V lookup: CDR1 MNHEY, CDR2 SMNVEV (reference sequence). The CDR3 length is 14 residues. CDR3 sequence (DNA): TGTGCCAGCAGTCCAGGACAGAGAGTCTACGAGCAGTACTTC. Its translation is CASSPGQRVYEQYF.

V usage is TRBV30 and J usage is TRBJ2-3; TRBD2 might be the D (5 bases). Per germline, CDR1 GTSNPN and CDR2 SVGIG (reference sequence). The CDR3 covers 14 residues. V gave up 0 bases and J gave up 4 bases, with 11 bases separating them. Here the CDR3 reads CAWSVRGFSDTQYF. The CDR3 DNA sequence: TGTGCCTGGAGTGTACGGGGTTTCTCAGATACGCAGTATTTT.

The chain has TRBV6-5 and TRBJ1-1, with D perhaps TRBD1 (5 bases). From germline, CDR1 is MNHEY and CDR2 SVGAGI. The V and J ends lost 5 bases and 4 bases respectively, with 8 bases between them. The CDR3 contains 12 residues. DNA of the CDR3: TGTGCCAGCAGTGGAGGGGTCACTGAAGCTTTCTTT. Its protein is CASSGGVTEAFF.